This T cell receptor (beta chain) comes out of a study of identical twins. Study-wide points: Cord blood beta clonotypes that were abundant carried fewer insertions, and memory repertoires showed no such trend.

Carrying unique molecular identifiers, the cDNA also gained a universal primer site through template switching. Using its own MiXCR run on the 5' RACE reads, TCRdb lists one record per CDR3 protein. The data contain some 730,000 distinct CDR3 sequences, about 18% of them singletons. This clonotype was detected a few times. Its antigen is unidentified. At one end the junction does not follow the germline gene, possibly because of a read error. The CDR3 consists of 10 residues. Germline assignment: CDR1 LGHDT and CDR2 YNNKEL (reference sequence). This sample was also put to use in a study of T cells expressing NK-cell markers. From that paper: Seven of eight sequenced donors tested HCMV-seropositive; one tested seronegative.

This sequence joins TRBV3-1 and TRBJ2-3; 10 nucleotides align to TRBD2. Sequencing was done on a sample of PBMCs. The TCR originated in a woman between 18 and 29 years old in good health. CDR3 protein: CASSQELAGF. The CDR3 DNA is TGTGCCAGCAGCCAAGAACTAGCGGGATTT.